This T cell receptor (beta chain) was identified during a study of cytomegalovirus exposure and HLA in healthy donors. Findings and limits, study-wide: Confirmation in vitro established that a few CMV-associated chains were specific for CMV antigens. Researchers counted 180 or so TCR beta chains as cytomegalovirus-associated. For most TCR beta V segments, an earlier analysis put the productive rate at about 90% or about 30% of the time. Sequencing likely generated an artifact that appeared as a cluster of highly shared sequence variants.

With respect to this clone: Its antigen is undetermined.

PCR was performed using 60 Vbeta and 13 Jbeta primers. Data came from immunoSEQ multiplex PCR; TCRdb stores just in-frame clones and leaves some out. Of about 31,000 clones in the sample, about 86% were seen once. The V gene end was trimmed by 1 base and the J gene end by 0 bases; junction bases not matched to a gene: 2. This CDR3 is built from 15 residues. CDR1 is MNHNY, CDR2 SVGAGI, per germline (reference sequence). Sequenced material: PBMCs. The clonotype was recovered from a boy younger than 18 in good health and CMV-seronegative. The chain couples TRBV6-6 to TRBJ2-7, with 8 bases that match TRBD1. The CDR3 DNA reads TGTGCCAGCAGTTACTTGGGGACAGGCTCCTACGAGCAGTACTTC. This gives the protein CASSYLGTGSYEQYF.